Below, 25 T cell receptor beta chains from the same sample are listed, as sequenced in a study of blood T cell repertoires in COVID-19. Assay: immunoSEQ multiplex PCR; the TCRdb copy retains only in-frame clones and omits some. The sample includes approximately 230,000 clones, around 86% seen only once; the top ten take over 2%. Sequenced input: peripheral blood. These TCRs come from a man aged 25 to 45 who had recovered from COVID-19.

The chain couples TRBV6-5 to TRBJ2-2; D uncertain. Trimming cost V 7 bases and J 6 bases, with 18 bases left between them. The CDR3 is made up of 15 amino acids. Germline CDR1 MNHEY, CDR2 SVGAGI. The CDR3 nucleotides are TGTGCCAGCACGGTGTTAGTAGGTGGGCCCGGGGAGCTGTTTTTT. It translates to CASTVLVGGPGELFF.

The V and J genes are TRBV7-6 and TRBJ2-1, with 9 bases fitting TRBD1. CDR3 length: 16 amino acids. With V trimmed by 2 bases and J by 5 bases, 7 bases remained unmatched. Germline V CDR1 and CDR2: SGHVS, FNYEAQ. CDR3 loop: CASSLYGTGWDNEQFF. Written as DNA, the CDR3 is TGTGCCAGCAGCTTATACGGGACAGGGTGGGACAATGAGCAGTTCTTC.

This clone has a handful of counts. The rearrangement links TRBV9 to TRBJ1-1; possible D gene TRBD1, 5 bases. The length of the CDR3 is 15 residues. From germline, CDR1 is SGDLS and CDR2 YYNGEE. V lost 0 bases and J 4 bases, leaving 13 bases between the germline ends. Written as DNA, the CDR3 is TGTGCCAGCAGCGTAGGCGGGACGGGCCTCACTGAAGCTTTCTTT. This sequence encodes CASSVGGTGLTEAFF. The full variable domain, with the rest looked up from reference TRBV9 and TRBJ1-1, is DSGVTQTPKHLITATGQRVTLRCSPRSGDLSVYWYQQSLDQGLQFLIQYYNGEERAKGNILERFSAQQFPDLHSELNLSSLELGDSALYFCASSVGGTGLTEAFFGQGTRLTVV.

This rearrangement joins TRBV4-2 to TRBJ2-2; 7 positions agree with TRBD2. The CDR3 sequence is 16 residues long. Germline CDR1 is LGHNA and CDR2 is YNFKEQ. V lost 4 bases to trimming and J lost 5 bases; unmatched junction nucleotides: 10. CDR3 nucleotide sequence: TGTGCCAGCAGCCCCGGACTAGAGAAGGGGACCGGGGAGCTGTTTTTT. Translation gives CASSPGLEKGTGELFF.

This clone was seen only once. The J gene is TRBJ2-2, the V gene TRBV10-2, with 7 bases identical to TRBD1. The V and J ends lost 7 bases and 7 bases, in that order; junction bases with no gene match: 9. This CDR3 is 14 amino acids long. Germline V lookup: CDR1 WSHSY, CDR2 SAAADI. The CDR3 DNA follows: TGCGCCAGCAATGCCCAGGGGGTTGGCGGGGAGCTGTTTTTT. It codes for CASNAQGVGGELFF.

The chain is built from TRBV6-5 and TRBJ1-2, with D hard to call. CDR1 MNHEY and CDR2 SVGAGI come from the germline V gene. The V and J ends lost 5 bases and 4 bases respectively, with 14 bases between them. This CDR3 comprises 14 residues. The CDR3 spells CASSREDGLYGYTF. In DNA form, the CDR3 reads TGTGCCAGCAGTCGGGAAGACGGCCTCTATGGCTACACCTTC.

This chain joins TRBV5-5 and TRBJ2-5; 14 bases line up with TRBD2. CDR1 is SGHKS and CDR2 is YYEKEE in the germline V gene (reference sequence). The CDR3 spans 16 residues. The J segment lost 5 bases and the V segment lost 4 bases, leaving 7 bases of the junction unmatched. CDR3 nucleotides: TGTGCCAGCAGCGACGGGACTAGCGGGGGTGCGGAGACCCAGTACTTC. This encodes CASSDGTSGGAETQYF.

V usage is TRBV4-1 and J usage is TRBJ2-3; 13 positions agree with TRBD2. The germline V gene encodes CDR1 MGHRA and CDR2 YSYEKL. After removal of 6 bases from V and 1 base from J, the junction contained 1 base not matched to a gene. The CDR3 sequence is 15 residues long. CDR3 nucleotides: TGCGCCAGCAGTGGACTAGCGGGGGGCACAGATACGCAGTATTTT. Translation: CASSGLAGGTDTQYF.

This clone was found once. V usage is TRBV30 and J usage is TRBJ1-6, with TRBD1 as a possible D gene (6 bases). CDR3 length equals 14 residues. From germline, CDR1 is GTSNPN and CDR2 SVGIG (reference sequence). V lost 3 bases to trimming and J lost 7 bases, with 13 bases between them. CDR3 residues: CAWSPTGMNSPLHF. The CDR3 nucleotides read TGTGCCTGGAGCCCGACAGGAATGAATTCACCCCTCCACTTT.

This rearrangement joins TRBV7-2 to TRBJ1-1; D remains unclear. Trimming shortened V by 5 bases and J by 4 bases, and 11 bases separated the two germline ends. Germline CDR1 and CDR2: SGHTA and FQGNSA. This CDR3 is built from 13 residues. Here the CDR3 DNA reads TGTGCCAGCAGCCCTGTTCGGGGCACTGAAGCTTTCTTT. It is translated as CASSPVRGTEAFF.

This chain connects TRBV18 to TRBJ1-4, with TRBD1 matching over 7 bases. The CDR3 sequence is 14 residues long. Looked up from germline, CDR1 is KGHSH and CDR2 is LQKENI. Germline trimming cut 4 bases from V and 8 bases from J; bases unmatched to any gene: 7. CDR3 nucleotides: TGTGCCAGCTCACTCAGGGGGAAGGAGGAAAAACTGTTTTTT. Residues: CASSLRGKEEKLFF.

The rearrangement uses TRBV3-1 (or the pseudogene TRBV3-2) and TRBJ1-6; a weak D match, TRBD1 (5 bases). Germline assignment: CDR1 LGHDT and CDR2 YNNKEL (reference sequence). The CDR3 is 15 residues long. The V end was cut by 0 bases, the J end by 6 bases, with 9 bases between. CDR3 in amino acids: CASSQDGQGNSPLHF. The CDR3 DNA reads as TGTGCCAGCAGCCAAGATGGGCAGGGTAATTCACCCCTCCACTTT.

The chain recombines TRBV19 with TRBJ2-1; 8 bases map to TRBD1. V shed 1 base and J 4 bases; nucleotides not matched to a gene: 3. The germline V gene has CDR1 LNHDA and CDR2 SQIVND (reference sequence). This CDR3 region has 15 residues. CDR3 nucleotides: TGTGCCAGTAGTATAGGAGACAGGGGATACAATGAGCAGTTCTTC. Translating gives CASSIGDRGYNEQFF. Filled out from reference TRBV19 and TRBJ2-1, the complete variable domain reads DGGITQSPKYLFRKEGQNVTLSCEQNLNHDAMYWYRQDPGQGLRLIYYSQIVNDFQKGDIAEGYSVSREKKESFPLTVTSAQKNPTAFYLCASSIGDRGYNEQFFGPGTRLTVL.

V is TRBV7-6 and J is TRBJ1-3; 7 bases line up with TRBD1. Germline V gene lookup returns CDR1 SGHVS and CDR2 FNYEAQ. The CDR3 covers 17 residues. The trim removed 2 bases at V and 2 bases at J, leaving 9 bases unmatched. The CDR3 is CASSLPQGDIAGNTIYF. The DNA of the CDR3 is TGTGCCAGCAGCTTACCCCAGGGGGATATTGCTGGAAACACCATATATTTT.

The chain couples TRBV18 to TRBJ1-5, with unresolved D. Germline V gives CDR1 KGHSH, CDR2 LQKENI. V dropped 2 bases and J dropped 7 bases, with 12 bases sitting between them. The CDR3 consists of 14 residues. The CDR3 protein is CASSPARSGQPQHF. The CDR3 DNA sequence: TGTGCCAGCTCACCAGCCCGCTCGGGACAGCCCCAGCATTTT.

The chain carries TRBV12-3 or TRBV12-4 and TRBJ1-6; perhaps TRBD1 as D (6 bases). The V gene lost 4 bases and the J gene lost 9 bases, with 10 bases spanning the gap. There are 13 residues in the CDR3. CDR3 region: CASSSHRVSPLHF. Written as DNA, the CDR3 is TGTGCCAGCAGTTCTCACAGGGTTTCACCCCTCCACTTT.

This chain connects TRBV19 to TRBJ2-7; 8 nucleotides agree with TRBD1. Trimming took 4 bases from V and 11 from J; bases not matched to a gene: 16. Germline values: CDR1 LNHDA, CDR2 SQIVND (reference sequence). This CDR3 contains 15 residues. CDR3 sequence (DNA): TGTGCCAGTAGTACCCCCCGGACAGGGTTATTTCAGAAGTACTTC. Protein product: CASSTPRTGLFQKYF.

V gene TRBV18 combines with J gene TRBJ1-3, with D maybe TRBD1 (5 bases). The CDR3 length is 16 residues. Trimming removed 0 bases from V and 1 base from J, with 10 bases in between. Germline CDR1 KGHSH, CDR2 LQKENI. As DNA, the CDR3 is TGTGCCAGCTCACCACCGGACCGACAGTCTGGAAACACCATATATTTT. Residues: CASSPPDRQSGNTIYF.

In this sample, this clone turned up once. The rearrangement uses TRBV7-7 and TRBJ2-7, with TRBD2 identical over 7 bases. V lost 10 bases to trimming and J lost 2 bases; unmatched junction nucleotides: 14. The CDR3 spans 15 residues. Germline V CDR1 and CDR2: SSHAT, FNYEAQ (reference sequence). Written as DNA, the CDR3 is TGTGCCACCCTTCCTTCCAGGGCGGGGGCCTACGAGCAGTACTTC. It yields the protein CATLPSRAGAYEQYF.

This chain joins TRBV19 and TRBJ1-2; D might be TRBD1 (6 bases). Trimming shortened V by 5 bases and J by 1 base, and 14 bases separated the two germline ends. Germline CDR1 LNHDA, CDR2 SQIVND (reference sequence). The CDR3 totals 15 residues. As DNA, the CDR3 is TGTGCCAGTAGTGGGTCACCGGGACATAACTATGGCTACACCTTC. Amino acid sequence: CASSGSPGHNYGYTF.

This clone came up once. The rearrangement uses TRBV21-1 and TRBJ1-2; the DNA was not compared with TRBD1, the D call given in the table. TRBV21-1 is deemed a pseudogene. This CDR3 is 15 amino acids long. Here the CDR3 reads CASSKGQGDTYGYTF. The DNA for the CDR3 is TGTGCCAGCAGCAAGGGACAGGGGGATACCTATGGCTACACCTTC.

The genes are TRBV5-1 and TRBJ2-6; D gene ambiguous. The V end lost 2 bases, the J end lost 0 bases, and 12 bases lay between the germline ends. This CDR3 comprises 17 residues. Germline V gives CDR1 SGHRS, CDR2 YFSETQ. The CDR3 protein is CASSFSGELSGANVLTF. The CDR3 bases are TGCGCCAGCAGCTTCTCAGGCGAACTCTCTGGGGCCAACGTCCTGACTTTC.

This clone was recorded once. V usage is TRBV6-5 and J usage is TRBJ1-2, with 8 bases fitting TRBD1. This CDR3 has 15 amino acids. From germline, CDR1 is MNHEY and CDR2 SVGAGI. Trimming cost V 0 bases and J 2 bases; bases outside gene matches: 2. The CDR3 protein is CASSYSGTGNYGYTF. CDR3 coding DNA: TGTGCCAGCAGTTACTCCGGGACAGGAAACTATGGCTACACCTTC.

This clone was picked up one time. The chain joins TRBV18 to TRBJ2-7, with 9 bases matching TRBD1. CDR1 and CDR2 (germline): KGHSH, LQKENI. This CDR3 spans 16 amino acids. The J segment lost 5 bases and the V segment lost 0 bases, leaving 8 bases of the junction unmatched. CDR3 coding DNA: TGTGCCAGCTCACCACCGGGACAGGGTTTTAAGCACGAGCAGTACTTC. Protein product: CASSPPGQGFKHEQYF. Variable domain in full (rest from reference TRBV18 and TRBJ2-7): NAGVMQNPRHLVRRRGQEARLRCSPMKGHSHVYWYRQLPEEGLKFMVYLQKENIIDESGMPKERFSAEFPKEGPSILRIQQVVRGDSAAYFCASSPPGQGFKHEQYFGPGTRLTVT.

This rearrangement joins TRBV5-1 to TRBJ1-2; 7 bases match TRBD1. The CDR3 loop spans 14 amino acids. Losses at the gene ends were 4 bases for V and 1 base for J; bases not matched to a gene: 4. From germline, CDR1 is SGHRS and CDR2 YFSETQ. The CDR3 here is CASSRDSINYGYTF. CDR3 bases: TGCGCCAGCAGCCGGGACAGTATTAACTATGGCTACACCTTC.